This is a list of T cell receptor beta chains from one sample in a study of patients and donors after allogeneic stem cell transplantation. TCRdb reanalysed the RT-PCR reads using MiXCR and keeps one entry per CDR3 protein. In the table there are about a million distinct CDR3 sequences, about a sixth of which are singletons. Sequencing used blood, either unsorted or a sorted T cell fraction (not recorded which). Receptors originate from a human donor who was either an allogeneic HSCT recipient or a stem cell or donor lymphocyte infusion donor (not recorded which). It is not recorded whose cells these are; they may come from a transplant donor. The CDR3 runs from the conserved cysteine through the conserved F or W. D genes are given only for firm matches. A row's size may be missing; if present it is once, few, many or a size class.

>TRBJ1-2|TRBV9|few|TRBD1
TGTGCCAGCAGCGTAGAATTTACAGGGGGCGCAGAGGCCTACACCTTC
CASSVEFTGGAEAYTF
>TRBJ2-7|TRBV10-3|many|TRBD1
TGTGCCATCAGTGCTGAGGGACAGGGGAGCCACGAGCAGTACTTC
CAISAEGQGSHEQYF
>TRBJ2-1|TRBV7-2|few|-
TGTGCCAGCAGCTTACAGGATTCGGTGAGCTCCTACAATGAGCAGTTCTTC
CASSLQDSVSSYNEQFF
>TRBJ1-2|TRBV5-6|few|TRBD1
TGTGCCAGCAGCCTGAACGGACAGGTCCCATATGGCTACACCTTC
CASSLNGQVPYGYTF
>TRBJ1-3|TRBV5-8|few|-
TGTGCCAACCTTCAGGGCAGCCTTTACTCTGGAAACACCATATATTTT
CANLQGSLYSGNTIYF
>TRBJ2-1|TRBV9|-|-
TGTGCCAGCAGCGTATTGGGTAATTGGGATGAGCAGTTCTTC
CASSVLGNWDEQFF
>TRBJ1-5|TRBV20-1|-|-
TGCAGTGCTAGAGCCCAGGCAGCAAATAGCAATCAGCCCCAGCATTTT
CSARAQAANSNQPQHF
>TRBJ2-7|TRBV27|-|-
TGTGCCAGCAGTTTATCCTCTAGTTTAACTTTCGAGCAGTACTTC
CASSLSSSLTFEQYF
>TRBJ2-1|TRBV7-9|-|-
TGTGCCAGCAGCCCCTCTCTGGGTGAGCAGTTCTTC
CASSPSLGEQFF
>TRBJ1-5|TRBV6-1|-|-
TGTGCCAGCAGTGAAGATCCGGGGACGGGCAATCAGCCCCAGCATTTT
CASSEDPGTGNQPQHF
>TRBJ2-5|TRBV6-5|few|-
TGTGCCAGCACGTTCCTGGAGACCCAGTACTTC
CASTFLETQYF
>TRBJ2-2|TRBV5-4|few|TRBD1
TGTGCCAGCAGCTTAACCGACCCAGGACAGGGGATGGTCACCGGGGAGCTGTTTTTT
CASSLTDPGQGMVTGELFF
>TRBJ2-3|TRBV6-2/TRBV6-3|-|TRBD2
TGTGCCAGCAGTTCCTTGAGGACTAGCGGGAGGGCCGAAAAGGGCACAGATACGCAGTATTTT
CASSSLRTSGRAEKGTDTQYF
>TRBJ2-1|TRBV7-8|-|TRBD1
TGTGCCAGCAGCCTTGACAGGGAGAATGAGCAGTTCTTC
CASSLDRENEQFF
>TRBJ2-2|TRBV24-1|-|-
TGTGCCACCAGTGATTTCGGCGGGATTCACACCGGGGAGCTGTTTTTT
CATSDFGGIHTGELFF
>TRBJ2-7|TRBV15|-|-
TGTGCCACCAGCAGAGATCTCTATCAGGTAAACTACGAGCAGTACTTC
CATSRDLYQVNYEQYF
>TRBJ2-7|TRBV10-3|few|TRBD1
TGTGCCATCAGTGACACAGGGGAAACCTACGAGCAGTACTTC
CAISDTGETYEQYF
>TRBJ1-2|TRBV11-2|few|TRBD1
TGTGCCAGCAGATCTACAGGGGGCTTAGGCTACACCTTC
CASRSTGGLGYTF
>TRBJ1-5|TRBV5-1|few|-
TGCGCCAGCAGCAACCGGGCTAGGGGCAATCAGCCCCAGCATTTT
CASSNRARGNQPQHF
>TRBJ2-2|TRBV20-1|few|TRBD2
TGCAGTGCGGGGACTAGCGGCGCCCCGAACACCGGGGAGCTGTTTTTT
CSAGTSGAPNTGELFF
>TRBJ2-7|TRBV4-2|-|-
TGTGCCAGCAGCCAAGCAGTCTCCTACGAGCAGTACTTC
CASSQAVSYEQYF
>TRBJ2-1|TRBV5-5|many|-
TGTGCCAGCAGCTTGGCGCCACAGTACAATGAGCAGTTCTTC
CASSLAPQYNEQFF
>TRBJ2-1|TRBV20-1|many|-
TGCAGTGCTCGGGGCGGGACACATAACGACAATGAGCAGTTCTTC
CSARGGTHNDNEQFF
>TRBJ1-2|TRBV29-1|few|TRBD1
TGCAGCGTCCCCGGGACAGCGTTCGCCGTGACTAACTATGGCTACACCTTC
CSVPGTAFAVTNYGYTF
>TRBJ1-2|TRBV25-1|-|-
TGTGCCAGCAGGTTCAGGGATAACTATGGCTACACCTTC
CASRFRDNYGYTF
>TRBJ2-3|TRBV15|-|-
TGTGCCACCAGCAGAGATGAGTTCGTACTCACAGATACGCAGTATTTT
CATSRDEFVLTDTQYF
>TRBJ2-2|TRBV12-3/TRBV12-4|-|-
TGTGCCAGCAAGGGGGAGGGGGCCGGGGAGCTGTTTTTT
CASKGEGAGELFF
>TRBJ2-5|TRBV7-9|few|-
TGTGCCAGCAGCTCGGGACATCTGGTACAAGAGACCCAGTACTTC
CASSSGHLVQETQYF
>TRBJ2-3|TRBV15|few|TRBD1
TGTGCCACCAGCAGAGCACTCGCTGTAACAGGGGGAACGCAGTATTTT
CATSRALAVTGGTQYF
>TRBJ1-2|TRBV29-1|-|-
TGCAGCGTCCAAGGAGAACCGCTCTATGGCTACACCTTC
CSVQGEPLYGYTF
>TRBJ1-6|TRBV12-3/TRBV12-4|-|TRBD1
TGTGCCAGCAGTACGTACAGGGGGCGGAATTCACCCCTCCACTTT
CASSTYRGRNSPLHF
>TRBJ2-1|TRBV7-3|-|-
TGTGCCAGCAGCGTCGGTTATGACCATGAGCAGTTCTTC
CASSVGYDHEQFF
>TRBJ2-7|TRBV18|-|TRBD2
TGTGCCAGCTCACCACCCGGGACTAGCGGGAGCAACGAGCAGTACTTC
CASSPPGTSGSNEQYF
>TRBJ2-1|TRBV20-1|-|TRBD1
TGCAGTGCTTCTGGGACAGGGAAGGAGCAGTTCTTC
CSASGTGKEQFF
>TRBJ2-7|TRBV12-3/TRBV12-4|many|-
TGTGCCAGCAGCCTCGGACCCACCTACGAGCAGTACTTC
CASSLGPTYEQYF
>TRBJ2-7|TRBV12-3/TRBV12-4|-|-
TGTGCCAGCGCGCGGGACGCCGAGCAGTACTTC
CASARDAEQYF
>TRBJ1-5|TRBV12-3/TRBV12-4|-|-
TGTGCCAGCAGTCGGGTTCCCAATCAGCCCCAGCATTTT
CASSRVPNQPQHF
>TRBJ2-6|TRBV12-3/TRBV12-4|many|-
TGTGCCAGCGGCTCTGGGGCCAACGTCCTGACTTTC
CASGSGANVLTF
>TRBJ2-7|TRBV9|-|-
TGTGCCAGCAGCATTCGGGACTGCAAGGGTTCCTACGAGCAGTACTTC
CASSIRDCKGSYEQYF
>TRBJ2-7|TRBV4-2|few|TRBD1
TGTGCCAGCAGCCAAGAGGGGAGAACACAGGGGAGCGAGCAGTACTTC
CASSQEGRTQGSEQYF
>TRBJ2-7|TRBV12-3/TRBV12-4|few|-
TGTGCCAGCGGGACTGTTTCGTCCTACGAGCAGTACTTC
CASGTVSSYEQYF
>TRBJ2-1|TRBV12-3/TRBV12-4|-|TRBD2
TGTGCCAGCAGTGACGGACTAGCGGGGGACGGCTATGAGCAGTTCTTC
CASSDGLAGDGYEQFF
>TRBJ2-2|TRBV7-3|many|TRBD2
TGTGCCAGCAGCCTTTCTAGCGGGAGGACCGGGGAGCTGTTTTTT
CASSLSSGRTGELFF
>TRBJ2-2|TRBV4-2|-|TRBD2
TGTGCCAGCAGCCAGATTAGCGGGAGTGGGGCCGGGGAGCTGTTTTTT
CASSQISGSGAGELFF
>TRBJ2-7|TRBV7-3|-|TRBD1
TGTGCCAGCAGCTTAAGGGACAGGGTCAACGAGCAGTACTTC
CASSLRDRVNEQYF
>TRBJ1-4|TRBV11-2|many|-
TGTGCCAGCAGCTCCGGGACACCGAATGAAAAACTGTTTTTT
CASSSGTPNEKLFF
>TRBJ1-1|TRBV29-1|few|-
TGCAGCGTGTCGACAGGTCCGAACACTGAAGCTTTCTTT
CSVSTGPNTEAFF
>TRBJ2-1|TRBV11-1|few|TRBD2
TGTGCCAGCAGCTCCTACCCGGGACTAGCGGGAAGCTCCAATGAGCAGTTCTTC
CASSSYPGLAGSSNEQFF
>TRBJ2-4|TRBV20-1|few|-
TGCAGTGCTAGGTGGGGAGCCAAAAACATTCAGTACTTC
CSARWGAKNIQYF
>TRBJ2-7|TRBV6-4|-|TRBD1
TGTGCCAGCAGTCTCCGGGACAGGGTATCGAGAGACTTC
CASSLRDRVSRDF
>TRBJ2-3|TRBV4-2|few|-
TGTGCCAGCAGCCAAGAGTTCGAGGTTACAGATACGCAGTATTTT
CASSQEFEVTDTQYF
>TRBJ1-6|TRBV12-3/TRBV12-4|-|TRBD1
TGTGCCAGCAGTTTAGCTGCTCCGGGACAGGGTAATTCACCCCTCCACTTT
CASSLAAPGQGNSPLHF
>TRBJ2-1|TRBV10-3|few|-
TGTGCCATCAGTGAGTCAGGGGGTAACCTCTACAATGAGCAGTTCTTC
CAISESGGNLYNEQFF
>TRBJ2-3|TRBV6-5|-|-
TGTGCCAGCAGTTACTCGGCGTCCACAGATACGCAGTATTTT
CASSYSASTDTQYF
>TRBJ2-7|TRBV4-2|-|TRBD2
TGTGCCAGCAGCCAGGTGTCTAGCGGGCGAGCCTACGAGCAGTACTTC
CASSQVSSGRAYEQYF